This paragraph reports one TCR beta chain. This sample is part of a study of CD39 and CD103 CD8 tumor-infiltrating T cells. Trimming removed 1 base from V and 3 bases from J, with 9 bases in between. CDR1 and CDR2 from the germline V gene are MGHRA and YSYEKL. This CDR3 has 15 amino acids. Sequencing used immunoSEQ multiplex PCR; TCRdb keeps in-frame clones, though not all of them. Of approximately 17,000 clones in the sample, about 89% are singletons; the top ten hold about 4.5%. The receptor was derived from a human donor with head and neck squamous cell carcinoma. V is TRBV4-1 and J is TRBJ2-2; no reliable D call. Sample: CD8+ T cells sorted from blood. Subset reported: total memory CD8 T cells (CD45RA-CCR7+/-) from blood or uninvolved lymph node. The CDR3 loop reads CASSQGPGDTGELFF. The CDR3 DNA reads TGCGCCAGCAGCCAAGGCCCCGGAGACACCGGGGAGCTGTTTTTT.